This T cell receptor beta chain emerged from a study of blood T cell repertoires in COVID-19 (TCRdb year 2020). Background for the entire study: Samples covering the acute and convalescent phases of COVID-19 were provided by collaborators in the United States, Italy and Spain. The repertoires were released in a freely available public database intended as a resource for research on the immune response to SARS-CoV-2. The material from the prospective study consisted of cDNA or gDNA derived from T cells, B-cell-depleted T cells, or PBMCs. Sample metadata almost always included a de-identified subject ID, COVID-19 status, age in years and sex. Samples came from the ongoing ImmuneRACE study (first 160 participants) plus 1,254 subjects from 6 global collaborators. Subjects who had been exposed to COVID-19, were actively infected with it, or had recovered from it provided the deeply sampled blood TCRbeta repertoires that made up the dataset. Where HLA class I and class II types were available, the types were taken from metadata supplied by the sample provider, not from assay-based typing.

On this clone itself: Its antigen remains unidentified. No per-base quality is available; no much larger clone lies one base away.

One collaborating source in Seattle enrolled patients while the patients were actively infected and followed the patients over time throughout the course of disease. Collaborating institutions collected whole blood in K2EDTA tubes following their own protocols. Collaborator samples were shipped for TCRbeta analysis as frozen whole blood, isolated PBMCs, or DNA extracted from either sample type. V is shortened by 6 bases, J by 10 bases, and the region joining them spans 13 bases. The germline V gene specifies SGHAT as CDR1 and FQNNGV as CDR2. The CDR3, cysteine through phenylalanine, is 13 amino acids long. Only CDR3 DNA is held: 39 bases, read in frame from base 1. General conclusions and limits of the study: The amount of clinical and demographic metadata varied by source and participant and was provided uncurated.

The immunoSEQ Assay, a bias-controlled multiplex PCR, was used to amplify TCRbeta CDR3 regions from genomic DNA. Processing in the source paper ran as follows. The number of nucleated cells in each sample was estimated from the amplification of reference gene primers within the assay. To quantify the absolute abundance of each unique TCRbeta CDR3 rearrangement, sequence reads were collapsed and filtered. For each sample, productive Simpson clonality was calculated as the square root of Simpson's diversity index over productive rearrangements. Held by TCRdb, this immuneACCESS table contains in-frame sequences only and omits some clones. Under half of the omission traces to an unresolved V gene where checked; the cause of the rest is unknown. V, J and clone size were drawn from that table, and D and trimming were deduced from the DNA. This sample comprises 150,000 to 200,000 clones, less than 85% of them detected only once. The top ten constitute 6.5% to 8.5% of the sample.

Sequenced input: peripheral blood. Recombination linked TRBV11-2 to TRBJ1-6; the D gene is possibly TRBD1, with 5 bases matching. This sequence originates from a woman between 40 and 50 years old with COVID-19, enrolled during active disease. The nucleotide sequence reads as follows: TGTGCCAGCAGGATCAGGGTTGAGTCACCCCTCCACTTT. This is translated as CASRIRVESPLHF.